In its sample, the clone carrying this T cell receptor (beta chain) was seen many times. Its matching antigen is unknown. V was clipped by 2 bases and J by 7 bases, with 7 bases between them. In germline, CDR1 is SGHRS, CDR2 YFSETQ. The CDR3 runs to 12 residues. This record comes from a study of early T cells in non-severe SARS-CoV-2 infection. Study at large: Unpaired chains resulted from sequencing bulk RNA of unsorted whole blood. The study's findings and limits: Matching against VDJdb likely underestimated virus-specific expansions, favoring anti-spike CD8.

Separate cDNA molecules each had unique molecular identifiers attached to them. TCRdb re-called the 5' RACE reads through MiXCR, storing one row per CDR3 protein. Of approximately 38,000 distinct CDR3 sequences in the sample, roughly 4.3% were seen once. The V gene is TRBV5-1, the J gene TRBJ2-1; D call uncertain. The sequencing sample was made of whole blood. This receptor was obtained from an adult who was a healthcare worker with PCR-confirmed SARS-CoV-2 infection or an uninfected control (not recorded which). This CDR3 is CASSLTGNEQFF. In DNA form, the CDR3 reads TGCGCCAGCAGCTTAACCGGTAATGAGCAGTTCTTC. The full variable domain, with the rest looked up from reference TRBV5-1 and TRBJ2-1, is KAGVTQTPRYLIKTRGQQVTLSCSPISGHRSVSWYQQTPGQGLQFLFEYFSETQRNKGNFPGRFSGRQFSNSRSEMNVSTLELGDSALYLCASSLTGNEQFFGPGTRLTVL.